The 14 T cell receptor beta chains below were found in one sample sequenced in a study of CD8+ T cells in alopecia areata. cDNA reverse transcribed from extracted RNA served as the sequencing template. Sequencing used immunoSEQ multiplex PCR; TCRdb keeps in-frame clones, though not all of them. The sample includes around 210,000 clones, roughly 64% seen only once; the top ten take around 4.2%. Treatment noted: oral pan-JAK inhibitor, 5-10 mg twice daily. Specimen: CD4+ T cells sorted from blood, collected at week 4, from a patient treated with tofacitinib. These receptors all stem from a human donor with alopecia areata.

The chain has TRBV11-3 and TRBJ2-3, with 11 positions matching TRBD1. V was clipped by 5 bases and J by 3 bases; unmatched bases: 7. Germline V lookup: CDR1 SGHNT, CDR2 YENEEA. The CDR3 extends over 16 amino acids. The CDR3 loop is CASSVGTGGQTDTQYF. As DNA, the CDR3 is TGTGCCAGCAGCGTGGGGACAGGGGGTCAGACAGATACGCAGTATTTT.

For this clone: A read error may be the cause here, since a much bigger clone is one base away. The rearrangement joins TRBV7-9 to TRBJ2-5; D gene uncertain. Germline lookup yields CDR1 SEHNR and CDR2 FQNEAQ (reference sequence). The CDR3 is 11 residues long. Trimming left V 5 bases short and J 3 bases short, with 4 bases between. The CDR3 is CASSPKETQYF. CDR3 DNA sequence: TGTGCCAGCAGCCCCAAAGAGACCCAGTACTTC.

The chain employs TRBV5-4 and TRBJ2-5; 13 nucleotides align to TRBD2. The CDR3 is 17 residues long. V gave up 4 bases and J gave up 4 bases; unmatched junction bases: 10. CDR1 SGHNT and CDR2 YYREEE come from the germline V gene (reference sequence). The CDR3 sequence is CASSPGGLAGMGETQYF. In nucleotides, the CDR3 is TGTGCCAGCAGCCCTGGGGGACTAGCGGGAATGGGAGAGACCCAGTACTTC. Variable domain in full (rest from reference TRBV5-4 and TRBJ2-5): ETGVTQSPTHLIKTRGQQVTLRCSSQSGHNTVSWYQQALGQGPQFIFQYYREEENGRGNFPPRFSGLQFPNYSSELNVNALELDDSALYLCASSPGGLAGMGETQYFGPGTRLLVL.

This clone was detected only a few times. Additional DNA sequences in this sample encode the identical CDR3. The genes are TRBV29-1 and TRBJ2-3; D is possibly TRBD1 (5 bases). Germline CDR1 and CDR2: SQVTM and ANQGSEA. V lost 6 bases and J lost 2, with 18 bases in between. The CDR3 is 15 residues long. The DNA of the CDR3 is TGCAGCGTGGGCTACAAGGGGAAACACACAGATACGCAGTATTTT. It is translated as CSVGYKGKHTDTQYF.

This clone was detected a few times. The chain uses TRBV7-2 and TRBJ2-3; D is perhaps TRBD1 (5 bases). The CDR3 totals 15 residues. V was trimmed by 6 bases and J by 0 bases, leaving 13 bases between them. The germline gives CDR1 SGHTA, CDR2 FQGNSA. The CDR3 nucleotides are TGTGCCAGCAGACGACAGCGAACTAGCACAGATACGCAGTATTTT. It translates to CASRRQRTSTDTQYF.

For the CDR3, the DNA is TGTGCCAGCAGCCTCCGCGAGGGCAAGGGGTCCTACGAGCAGTACTTC. This translates into CASSLREGKGSYEQYF. The chain employs TRBV11-2 and TRBJ2-7; D is tentatively TRBD1 or TRBD2 (5 bases each). This CDR3 comprises 16 residues. V lost 5 bases to trimming and J lost 1 base, with 18 bases between them. The germline V gene encodes CDR1 SGHAT and CDR2 FQNNGV. Together with reference TRBV11-2 and TRBJ2-7, the CDR3 gives the full variable domain: EAGVAQSPRYKIIEKRQSVAFWCNPISGHATLYWYQQILGQGPKLLIQFQNNGVVDDSQLPKDRFSAERLKGVDSTLKIQPAKLEDSAVYLCASSLREGKGSYEQYFGPGTRLTVT.

V is TRBV19 and J is TRBJ1-2; 11 nucleotides line up with TRBD1. J gave up 2 bases and V 4 bases, and 3 bases lay outside the gene matches. The CDR3 is 15 residues long. Germline CDR1 and CDR2: LNHDA and SQIVND (reference sequence). CDR3 in DNA: TGTGCCAGTAGTACCGGACAGGGGGCGAACTATGGCTACACCTTC. This encodes CASSTGQGANYGYTF.

The CDR3 sequence: CASSLPSTYNEQFF. The CDR3 DNA follows: TGCGCCAGCAGCTTACCGTCGACCTACAATGAGCAGTTCTTC. This chain joins TRBV5-1 and TRBJ2-1, with D uncertain. This CDR3 comprises 14 residues. V lost 2 bases and J lost 2, with 8 bases in between. The germline V gene encodes CDR1 SGHRS and CDR2 YFSETQ. Full variable domain (outside the CDR3, taken from reference TRBV5-1 and TRBJ2-1): KAGVTQTPRYLIKTRGQQVTLSCSPISGHRSVSWYQQTPGQGLQFLFEYFSETQRNKGNFPGRFSGRQFSNSRSEMNVSTLELGDSALYLCASSLPSTYNEQFFGPGTRLTVL.

This chain links TRBV27 with TRBJ2-5; D not resolved. The germline V gene encodes CDR1 MNHEY and CDR2 SMNVEV (reference sequence). The CDR3 extends over 13 amino acids. Deletions cut 5 bases from V and 1 base from J, with 8 bases between. The CDR3 protein is CASSAIFQETQYF. The CDR3, as DNA: TGTGCCAGCAGTGCGATCTTCCAAGAGACCCAGTACTTC.

The J gene is TRBJ2-5, the V gene TRBV27; D is perhaps TRBD2 (5 bases). The germline gives CDR1 MNHEY, CDR2 SMNVEV (reference sequence). V was clipped by 6 bases and J by 4 bases, with 12 bases between them. The CDR3 runs 13 residues. The CDR3 nucleotides are TGTGCCAGCAGCCGTAATCGGGGAGAGACCCAGTACTTC. It codes for CASSRNRGETQYF.

The table lists this clone with a few counts. The chain joins TRBV30 to TRBJ2-6, with D maybe TRBD1 (5 bases). The germline CDR1 and CDR2 sequences are GTSNPN and SVGIG (reference sequence). This CDR3 has 17 amino acids. V was cut by 1 base and J by 2 bases, with 15 bases left in between. In DNA form, the CDR3 reads TGTGCCTGGAGTGGGTCCCTGACAGTAACTGGGGCCAACGTCCTGACTTTC. This codes for CAWSGSLTVTGANVLTF.

The chain has TRBV5-6 and TRBJ1-1; perhaps TRBD1 as D (6 bases). The CDR3 is 16 amino acids. V gave up 4 bases and J gave up 3 bases, with 19 bases separating them. Germline CDR1 SGHDT, CDR2 YYEEEE. The DNA of the CDR3 is TGTGCCAGCAGCCCGGAAACAGGGCGCCTCCACACTGAAGCTTTCTTT. Translating it yields CASSPETGRLHTEAFF.

The chain couples TRBV7-2 to TRBJ2-3, with TRBD2 matching 15 bases. This CDR3 contains 15 residues. The V gene end was trimmed by 5 bases and the J gene end by 5 bases; junction bases not matched to a gene: 2. Germline lookup yields CDR1 SGHTA and CDR2 FQGNSA. The CDR3 DNA reads TGTGCCAGCAGCAGGACTAGCGGGGGGGTAGATACGCAGTATTTT. Its translation: CASSRTSGGVDTQYF. Complete variable domain (other parts from reference TRBV7-2 and TRBJ2-3): GAGVSQSPSNKVTEKGKDVELRCDPISGHTALYWYRQSLGQGLEFLIYFQGNSAPDKSGLPSDRFSAERTGGSVSTLTIQRTQQEDSAVYLCASSRTSGGVDTQYFGPGTRLTVL.

The chain links TRBV25-1 to TRBJ2-7; D may be TRBD2 (6 bases). CDR1 is MGHDK and CDR2 is SYGVNS in the germline V gene. Trimming took off 1 base at V and 2 bases at J, with 15 bases between the two ends. The CDR3 is 16 residues long. CDR3 residues: CASSESESLATYEQYF. DNA of the CDR3: TGTGCCAGCAGTGAATCCGAGTCACTAGCTACCTACGAGCAGTACTTC.